This TCR beta chain came from a study of blood T cell repertoires in COVID-19. Study-level background: Samples came from the United States, Italy and Spain, spanning acute and convalescent COVID-19. From T cells, B-cell-depleted T cells, or PBMCs came the material, which was cDNA or gDNA.

In its sample, this clone was seen once. The germline V gene has CDR1 LNHDA and CDR2 SQIVND (reference sequence). The CDR3 loop spans 17 amino acids. Trimming at V came to 1 base and at J to 6 bases, leaving 8 bases not matched to a gene. Authors' data handling: Estimates of nucleated cell counts were drawn from the amplification of reference gene primers. Only in-frame clones appear in the TCRdb table, and some are missing; sequencing was by immunoSEQ multiplex PCR. The V and J calls and clone size come from that table; D and trimming were worked out from the DNA. The repertoire holds just over 80,000 clones, with around 81% as singletons.

The TCR comes from an older man with acute or convalescent COVID-19. V gene TRBV19 combines with J gene TRBJ1-5; the match to TRBD1 covers 11 bases. Sequenced input: peripheral blood. This CDR3 is CASSIGPGTGGCQPQHF. The DNA of the CDR3 is TGTGCCAGTAGTATAGGGCCCGGGACAGGGGGTTGTCAGCCCCAGCATTTT.